The 26 T cell receptor beta chains below come from one sample, sequenced in a study of cytomegalovirus exposure and HLA in healthy donors. The primer mix had 60 Vbeta and 13 Jbeta primers. Repertoires were generated with immunoSEQ multiplex PCR, while TCRdb's copy carries only in-frame clones and drops some. Of 26,000 or so clones in the sample, approximately 79% were seen once. The sequencing sample was made of PBMCs. The receptors derive from a male donor in good health and CMV-seronegative.

The genes are TRBV28 and TRBJ1-4; 9 bases map to TRBD1. Unmatched junction bases numbered 20, after V lost 2 bases and J lost 10 bases. Germline V gene data show CDR1 as MDHEN and CDR2 as SYDVKM. The length of the CDR3 is 19 residues. This CDR3 is CASSLPPGTGYSWRGKLFF. The CDR3 DNA reads TGTGCCAGCAGTTTACCACCCGGGACAGGGTATAGCTGGAGGGGAAAACTGTTTTTT.

This clone has a handful of counts. The chain joins TRBV7-6 to TRBJ2-7; a possible D gene is TRBD1 (5 bases). CDR1 SGHVS and CDR2 FNYEAQ come from the germline V gene. The V gene lost 7 bases and the J gene lost 0 bases, with 10 bases spanning the gap. The CDR3 length is 13 residues. The CDR3 region is CASNSQDSYEQYF. The CDR3 region has the DNA TGTGCCAGCAACTCACAGGACTCCTACGAGCAGTACTTC.

This rearrangement joins TRBV27 to TRBJ2-1, with TRBD2 matching over 7 bases. CDR1 is MNHEY and CDR2 is SMNVEV in the germline V gene (reference sequence). The CDR3 is 13 residues long. Trimming cost V 3 bases and J 5 bases; bases outside gene matches: 1. The CDR3 DNA follows: TGTGCCAGCAGTTTCCTAGCGGACAATGAGCAGTTCTTC. It translates to CASSFLADNEQFF.

The chain combines TRBV27 with TRBJ2-3, with D perhaps matching TRBD1 (6 bases). Germline lookup yields CDR1 MNHEY and CDR2 SMNVEV (reference sequence). V lost 0 bases and J 2 bases, leaving 24 bases between the germline ends. There are 20 residues in the CDR3. The CDR3 sequence is CASSLSNAWSGQPLTDTQYF. In DNA form, the CDR3 reads TGTGCCAGCAGTTTATCGAATGCGTGGTCCGGACAGCCACTCACAGATACGCAGTATTTT.

This clone was detected a few times. The V and J genes are TRBV27 and TRBJ1-2; D is possibly TRBD1 (6 bases). Trimming removed 4 bases from V and 6 bases from J, with 12 bases in between. This CDR3 contains 13 residues. Germline values: CDR1 MNHEY, CDR2 SMNVEV (reference sequence). The CDR3: CASSWGGRNGYTF. The CDR3 DNA sequence: TGTGCCAGCAGTTGGGGGGGGCGGAATGGCTACACCTTC.

The V and J genes are TRBV30 and TRBJ2-3; 7 nucleotides align to TRBD1. This CDR3 region has 14 residues. The germline CDR1 and CDR2 sequences are GTSNPN and SVGIG (reference sequence). The V gene end was trimmed by 7 bases and the J gene end by 2 bases; junction bases not matched to a gene: 9. The CDR3, as DNA: TGTGCCTCAAGTTCGGACAGGTTCACAGATACGCAGTATTTT. Its translation: CASSSDRFTDTQYF.

J is TRBJ2-5 and V is TRBV29-1; D is possibly TRBD1 (5 bases). The DNA end is a closer match to TRBJ2-7, so the J assignment may be wrong. Germline-derived CDR1 and CDR2 are SQVTM and ANQGSEA. The CDR3 spans 16 residues. This CDR3 is CSVEDGGPGPSYEQYF. The DNA for the CDR3 is TGCAGCGTTGAAGATGGCGGACCAGGGCCCTCCTACGAGCAGTACTTC.

The V call is TRBV27, the J call TRBJ1-2, with D perhaps TRBD1 (6 bases). V was shortened by 7 bases and J by 6 bases, with 18 bases between the two germline ends. This CDR3 has 14 residues. The germline CDR1 and CDR2 sequences are MNHEY and SMNVEV (reference sequence). The CDR3 sequence is CASTMGGALDGYTF. In nucleotides, the CDR3 is TGTGCCAGCACCATGGGGGGGGCGTTAGATGGCTACACCTTC.

This clone has more than one count but fewer than ten. The rearrangement joins TRBV19 to TRBJ1-5; 8 bases line up with TRBD1. V dropped 6 bases and J dropped 6; count of bases not matched to a gene: 10. Germline lookup yields CDR1 LNHDA and CDR2 SQIVND (reference sequence). The CDR3 is made up of 15 amino acids. The CDR3 is CASRAQGGTSQPQHF. CDR3 bases: TGTGCCAGTAGGGCACAGGGGGGAACGAGTCAGCCCCAGCATTTT.

The rearrangement links TRBV23-1 to TRBJ2-7; D remains unclear. TRBV23-1 is classed as an ORF, of uncertain function. V was shortened by 9 bases and J by 2 bases, with 17 bases between the two germline ends. The CDR3 has 14 amino acids. The CDR3 nucleotides read TGCGCCAGAGGCCCGCTGCAGACTCCCTACGAGCAGTACTTC. Protein sequence: CARGPLQTPYEQYF.

The chain is built from TRBV20-1 and TRBJ2-1; D is unresolved. There are 11 residues in the CDR3. CDR1 is DFQATT, CDR2 SNEGSKA, per germline (reference sequence). The V and J ends lost 3 bases and 8 bases respectively, with 8 bases between them. The CDR3 here is CSASRADEQFF. CDR3 DNA: TGCAGTGCTAGTCGTGCAGATGAGCAGTTCTTC.

The chain combines TRBV28 with TRBJ2-7, with D hard to call. The CDR3 runs 14 residues. The V and J ends lost 3 bases and 0 bases respectively, with 9 bases between them. Germline CDR1 is MDHEN and CDR2 is SYDVKM. The CDR3 region is CASSFPLSSYEQYF. The CDR3 DNA is TGTGCCAGCAGTTTTCCTCTGAGCTCCTACGAGCAGTACTTC.

A remark on this clone: The junction does not match germline at one end; this may be a read error. The V call is TRBV7-9, the J call TRBJ2-5; TRBD2 matches 11 bases. The CDR3 contains 17 residues. CDR1 and CDR2 from the germline V gene are SEHNR and FQNEAQ (reference sequence). CDR3 nucleotide sequence: TGTGCCAGCAGCTTACCTATAGCGGGGGGGCTGCAAGGGACCCAGTACTTC. Residues: CASSLPIAGGLQGTQYF.

This clone showed up just a few times. The chain combines TRBV9 with TRBJ2-3; 10 bases fit TRBD2. CDR1 SGDLS and CDR2 YYNGEE come from the germline V gene. The CDR3 has 16 residues. The V and J ends lost 0 bases and 5 bases, in that order; junction bases with no gene match: 6. The CDR3 loop reads CASSVDSGGAEDTQYF. DNA of the CDR3: TGTGCCAGCAGCGTAGACAGCGGGGGGGCTGAAGATACGCAGTATTTT.

The V and J genes are TRBV11-3 and TRBJ1-2; TRBD1 matches at 8 bases. The CDR3 contains 15 residues. The V gene end was trimmed by 1 base and the J gene end by 4 bases; junction bases not matched to a gene: 5. CDR1 SGHNT and CDR2 YENEEA come from the germline V gene. The CDR3 here is CASSLVAGGCYGYTF. The CDR3 region has the DNA TGTGCCAGCAGCTTAGTAGCAGGGGGCTGCTATGGCTACACCTTC.

J is TRBJ2-3 and V is TRBV28; 12 bases are a match to TRBD2. CDR1 is MDHEN, CDR2 SYDVKM, per germline. This CDR3 is built from 14 residues. V shed 8 bases and J 13 bases; nucleotides not matched to a gene: 13. CDR3 sequence reads: CASATGTSGSRKYF. The CDR3 DNA reads TGTGCCAGCGCGACCGGGACTAGCGGGTCCCGAAAGTATTTT.

The chain recombines TRBV28 with TRBJ1-6; D is perhaps TRBD1 (6 bases). The CDR3 length is 15 residues. Trimming pared 9 bases from V and 10 bases from J, leaving 22 bases between. Germline CDR1 reads MDHEN; CDR2 reads SYDVKM. This chain's CDR3 is CASQGRRNGRSPLHF. CDR3 coding DNA: TGTGCCAGTCAGGGGCGGAGGAATGGCAGATCACCCCTCCACTTT.

The chain carries TRBV18 and TRBJ2-7, with 9 bases that match TRBD2. CDR3 size: 15 residues. Germline CDR1 reads KGHSH; CDR2 reads LQKENI. J lost 6 bases, V lost 2 bases, and 8 bases had no gene match. The CDR3 DNA follows: TGTGCCAGCTCACCAGAGGCGGGAGGGCCTCGCGAGCAGTACTTC. Its protein product is CASSPEAGGPREQYF. Variable domain in full (rest from reference TRBV18 and TRBJ2-7): NAGVMQNPRHLVRRRGQEARLRCSPMKGHSHVYWYRQLPEEGLKFMVYLQKENIIDESGMPKERFSAEFPKEGPSILRIQQVVRGDSAAYFCASSPEAGGPREQYFGPGTRLTVT.

V gene TRBV9 combines with J gene TRBJ2-1, with TRBD1 matching over 9 bases. Trimming took 3 bases from V and 8 from J; bases not matched to a gene: 9. This CDR3 is 15 amino acids long. Germline V CDR1 and CDR2: SGDLS, YYNGEE. CDR3 sequence (DNA): TGTGCCAGCAGCGCCGCCGGGACAGGGAAGGATGAGCAGTTCTTC. The encoded protein is CASSAAGTGKDEQFF.

V gene TRBV27 combines with J gene TRBJ2-1; maybe TRBD1 (5 bases). The V end was cut by 0 bases, the J end by 0 bases, with 18 bases between. CDR1 is MNHEY, CDR2 SMNVEV, per germline (reference sequence). The CDR3 extends over 19 amino acids. This chain's CDR3 is CASSLSLSKKGVSYNEQFF. The CDR3 bases are TGTGCCAGCAGTTTATCGCTCTCAAAAAAAGGGGTCTCCTACAATGAGCAGTTCTTC.

This CDR3 reads CASRDVTSANEQFF. DNA for the CDR3: TGTGCCAGCAGGGACGTTACTAGCGCCAATGAGCAGTTCTTC. The chain recombines TRBV2 with TRBJ2-1; the match to TRBD2 covers 7 bases. Germline V gene data show CDR1 as SNHLY and CDR2 as FYNNEI. V lost 6 bases and J lost 6; bases outside the gene matches: 8. The CDR3 runs 14 residues.

This chain links TRBV30 with TRBJ2-3, with 7 bases identical to TRBD1. With V trimmed by 4 bases and J by 0 bases, 4 bases remained unmatched. The germline V gene encodes CDR1 GTSNPN and CDR2 SVGIG (reference sequence). The CDR3 has 14 amino acids. This chain's CDR3 is CAWTRGHSTDTQYF. In DNA form, the CDR3 reads TGTGCCTGGACGAGGGGGCATAGCACAGATACGCAGTATTTT.

V gene TRBV4-2 combines with J gene TRBJ2-5, with 8 positions matching TRBD2. Trimming took 2 bases from V and 2 from J; bases not matched to a gene: 4. In germline, CDR1 is LGHNA, CDR2 YNFKEQ. CDR3 length: 15 amino acids. CDR3 sequence reads: CASSQPTSGQETQYF. The DNA for the CDR3 is TGTGCCAGCAGCCAACCTACTAGCGGTCAAGAGACCCAGTACTTC.

The rearrangement joins TRBV27 to TRBJ1-1; 9 nucleotides agree with TRBD1. The CDR3 is 18 residues long. V dropped 5 bases and J dropped 3; count of bases not matched to a gene: 16. The germline gives CDR1 MNHEY, CDR2 SMNVEV (reference sequence). This CDR3 is CASSVSDRGSGVDTEAFF. CDR3 DNA sequence: TGTGCCAGCAGTGTAAGTGACAGGGGGTCTGGAGTGGACACTGAAGCTTTCTTT.

V is TRBV29-1 and J is TRBJ1-1; D gene unclear. V lost 7 bases to trimming and J lost 4 bases, with 13 bases between them. The germline V gene has CDR1 SQVTM and CDR2 ANQGSEA. This CDR3 comprises 12 residues. CDR3 loop: CSATTLFTEAFF. The CDR3, as DNA: TGCAGCGCTACGACTTTGTTCACTGAAGCTTTCTTT.

The chain is built from TRBV28 and TRBJ2-7, with 9 bases fitting TRBD1. Germline CDR1 and CDR2: MDHEN and SYDVKM. V shed 4 bases, J shed 3 bases, and the junction held 10 bases outside the gene matches. CDR3 length equals 16 residues. Here the CDR3 DNA reads TGTGCCAGCAGTTCAATCGGGACAGGGAGGGTCTACGAGCAGTACTTC. Translated: CASSSIGTGRVYEQYF. The whole variable domain, filled in from reference TRBV28 and TRBJ2-7, reads DVKVTQSSRYLVKRTGEKVFLECVQDMDHENMFWYRQDPGLGLRLIYFSYDVKMKEKGDIPEGYSVSREKKERFSLILESASTNQTSMYLCASSSIGTGRVYEQYFGPGTRLTVT.